These 3 T cell receptor beta chains were sequenced from one sample in a study of blood T cells in healthy people across ages. A J-beta primer mix and a sample-barcoded 5' primer were used in a second PCR of about 7 to 12 cycles. One entry per CDR3 protein results from TCRdb running MiXCR on the 5' RACE reads. The top ten hold around 11% of the sample, which has 1.6 million or so distinct CDR3 sequences, about 31% seen once. The source material was blood. Receptors were obtained from a woman aged 30 to 39 in good health.

On this clonotype itself: Just one base apart from a much larger clone, this may be a read error. The rearrangement links TRBV29-1 to TRBJ2-5; 7 nucleotides agree with TRBD2. Trimming took 7 bases from V and 4 from J; bases not matched to a gene: 12. Germline loops: CDR1 SQVTM, CDR2 ANQGSEA. The CDR3 contains 14 residues. The CDR3 region is CSANPPSGGETQYF. CDR3 nucleotides: TGCAGCGCCAACCCCCCATCGGGAGGAGAGACCCAGTACTTC.

CDR3 in DNA: TGTGCCAGCACCCTCCGGCAGGGGGCCTACGAGCAGTACTTC. Amino acid sequence: CASTLRQGAYEQYF. This chain joins TRBV27 and TRBJ2-7; 7 nucleotides match TRBD1. The germline V gene has CDR1 MNHEY and CDR2 SMNVEV (reference sequence). The CDR3 contains 14 residues. After removal of 7 bases from V and 2 bases from J, the junction contained 8 bases not matched to a gene.

A single count supports this clonotype. The rearrangement joins TRBV7-9 to TRBJ1-4, with a weak D call TRBD1 (6 bases). Per germline, CDR1 SEHNR and CDR2 FQNEAQ (reference sequence). The CDR3 extends over 13 amino acids. Trimming stripped 3 bases from V and 9 bases from J, with 11 bases between. CDR3 DNA sequence: TGTGCCAGCAGCTTTCAACAGGGCAAAAAACTGTTTTTT. Protein product: CASSFQQGKKLFF.